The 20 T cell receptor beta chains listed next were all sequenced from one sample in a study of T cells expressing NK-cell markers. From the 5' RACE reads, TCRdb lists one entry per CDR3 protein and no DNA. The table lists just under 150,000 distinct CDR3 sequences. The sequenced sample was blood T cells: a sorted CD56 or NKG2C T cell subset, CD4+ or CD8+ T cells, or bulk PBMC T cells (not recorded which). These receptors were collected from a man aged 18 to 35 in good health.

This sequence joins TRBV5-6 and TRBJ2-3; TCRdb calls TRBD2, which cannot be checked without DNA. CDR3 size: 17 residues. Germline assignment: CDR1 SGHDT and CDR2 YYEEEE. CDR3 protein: CASSSSWTSGSLYTQYF.

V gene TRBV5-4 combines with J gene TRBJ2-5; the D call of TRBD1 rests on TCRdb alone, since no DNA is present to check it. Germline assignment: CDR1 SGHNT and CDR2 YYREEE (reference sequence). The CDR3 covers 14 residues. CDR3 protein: CASSMGQAKETQYF.

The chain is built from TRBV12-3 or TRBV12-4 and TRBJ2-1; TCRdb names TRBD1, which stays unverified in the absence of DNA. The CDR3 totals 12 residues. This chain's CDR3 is CASSFPGNEQFF.

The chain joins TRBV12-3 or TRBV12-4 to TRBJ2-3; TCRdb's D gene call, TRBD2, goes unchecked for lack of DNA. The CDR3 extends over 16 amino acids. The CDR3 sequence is CASSFYQRDSTDTQYF.

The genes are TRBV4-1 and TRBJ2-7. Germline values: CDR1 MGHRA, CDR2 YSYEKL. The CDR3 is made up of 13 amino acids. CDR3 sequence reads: CASSQGDVYEQYF.

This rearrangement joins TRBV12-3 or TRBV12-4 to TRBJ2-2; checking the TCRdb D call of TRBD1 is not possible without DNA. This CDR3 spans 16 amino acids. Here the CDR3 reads CASTPPDRVDLGELFF.

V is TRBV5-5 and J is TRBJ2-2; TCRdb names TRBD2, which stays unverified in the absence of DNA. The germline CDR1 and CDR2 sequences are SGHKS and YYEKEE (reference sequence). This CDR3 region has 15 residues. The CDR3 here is CASSLSTSGAGELFF. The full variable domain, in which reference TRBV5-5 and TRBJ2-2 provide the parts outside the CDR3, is DAGVTQSPTHLIKTRGQQVTLRCSPISGHKSVSWYQQVLGQGPQFIFQYYEKEERGRGNFPDRFSARQFPNYSSELNVNALLLGDSALYLCASSLSTSGAGELFFGEGSRLTVL.

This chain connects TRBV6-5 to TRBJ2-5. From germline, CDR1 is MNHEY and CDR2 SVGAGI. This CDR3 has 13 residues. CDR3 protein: CASSYSEQETQYF.

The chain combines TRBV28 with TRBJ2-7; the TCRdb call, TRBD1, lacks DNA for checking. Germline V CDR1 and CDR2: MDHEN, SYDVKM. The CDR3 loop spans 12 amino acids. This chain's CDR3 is CASSLAGNEQYF.

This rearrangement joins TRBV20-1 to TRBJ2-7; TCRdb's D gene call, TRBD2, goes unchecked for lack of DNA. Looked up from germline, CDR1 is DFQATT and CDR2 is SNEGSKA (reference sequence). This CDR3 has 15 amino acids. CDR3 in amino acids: CSANRASGKYYEQYF.

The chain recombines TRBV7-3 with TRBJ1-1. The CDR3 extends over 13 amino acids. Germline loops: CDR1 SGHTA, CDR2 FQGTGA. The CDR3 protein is CASSLMTGHEAFF.

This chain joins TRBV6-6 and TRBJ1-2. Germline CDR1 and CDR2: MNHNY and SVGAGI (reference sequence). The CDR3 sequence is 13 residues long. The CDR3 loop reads CATPTEGLYGYTF.

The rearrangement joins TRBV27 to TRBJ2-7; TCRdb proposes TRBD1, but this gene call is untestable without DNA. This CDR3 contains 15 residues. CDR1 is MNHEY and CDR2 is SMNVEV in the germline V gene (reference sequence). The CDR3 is CASSSPDGSSYEQYF.

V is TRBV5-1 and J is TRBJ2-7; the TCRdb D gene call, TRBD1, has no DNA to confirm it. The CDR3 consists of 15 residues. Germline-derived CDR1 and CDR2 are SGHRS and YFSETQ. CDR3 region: CASSEGPGQPYEQYF. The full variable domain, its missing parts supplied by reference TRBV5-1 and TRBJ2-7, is KAGVTQTPRYLIKTRGQQVTLSCSPISGHRSVSWYQQTPGQGLQFLFEYFSETQRNKGNFPGRFSGRQFSNSRSEMNVSTLELGDSALYLCASSEGPGQPYEQYFGPGTRLTVT.

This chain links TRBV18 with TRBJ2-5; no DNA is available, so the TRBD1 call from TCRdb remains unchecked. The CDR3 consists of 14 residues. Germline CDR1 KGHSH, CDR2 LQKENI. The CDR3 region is CASSLWVPQETQYF.

The CDR3 sequence is CASSPRGLPQETQYF. The J gene is TRBJ2-5, the V gene TRBV27; TCRdb's D call, TRBD2, is unchecked because there is no DNA. The CDR3 is 15 residues long. Germline V lookup: CDR1 MNHEY, CDR2 SMNVEV (reference sequence).

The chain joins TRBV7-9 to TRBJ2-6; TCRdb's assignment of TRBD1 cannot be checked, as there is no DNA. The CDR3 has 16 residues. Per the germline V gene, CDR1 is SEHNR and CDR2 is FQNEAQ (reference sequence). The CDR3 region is CASSSTTGDGANVLTF.

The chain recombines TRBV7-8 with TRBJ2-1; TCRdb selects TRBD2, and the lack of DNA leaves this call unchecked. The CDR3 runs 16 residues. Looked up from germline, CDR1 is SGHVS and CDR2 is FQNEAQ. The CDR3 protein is CASSNHLAGGWNEQFF.

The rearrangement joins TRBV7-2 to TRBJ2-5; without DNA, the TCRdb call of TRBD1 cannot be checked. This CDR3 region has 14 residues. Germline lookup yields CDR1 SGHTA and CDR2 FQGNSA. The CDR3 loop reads CASSLGPGGETQYF.

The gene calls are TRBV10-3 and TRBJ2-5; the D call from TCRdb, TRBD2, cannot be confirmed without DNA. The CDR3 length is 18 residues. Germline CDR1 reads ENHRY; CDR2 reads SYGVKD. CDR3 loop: CAISETGGLAGVSETQYF.